A selection of T cell receptor beta chains follows, all from one sample in a study of T cells in Graves' hyperthyroidism and ophthalmopathy. TCRdb redid the calling of the multiplex PCR reads with MiXCR, one entry per CDR3 protein. The table shows approximately 570,000 distinct CDR3 sequences, with just under 20% occurring only once. Specimen: blood. These receptors came from a man aged 40-50 years with Graves' ophthalmopathy. Both conserved end residues are part of each CDR3. Clone size is not always given. Where it is, it says once, few, many or a class for expanded clones.

CDR3 length,V gene,J gene,clone size,CDR3 protein
17,TRBV4-3,TRBJ1-3,NA,CASSQVRVMGAGNTIYF
18,TRBV6-2/TRBV6-3,TRBJ1-6,NA,CASSPGREKSSYNSPLHF
16,TRBV6-2/TRBV6-3,TRBJ1-2,NA,CASRPTGGQTSYGYTF
15,TRBV9,TRBJ2-3,NA,CASSVGARTTDTQYF
12,TRBV11-2,TRBJ2-5,many,CASSSREGTQYF
14,TRBV2,TRBJ2-1,NA,CASIGTSGYNEQFF
14,TRBV27,TRBJ2-1,many,CASSLSGLVYEQFF
16,TRBV2,TRBJ2-3,many,CASSEEAGVGTDTQYF
14,TRBV14,TRBJ2-5,NA,CASSPPGGRGTQYF
16,TRBV20-1,TRBJ2-5,NA,CSANGLAESYQETQYF
16,TRBV2,TRBJ2-7,NA,CASRGTSGGLHYEQYF
14,TRBV19,TRBJ2-2,NA,CASSIGSNTGELFF
12,TRBV10-3,TRBJ2-1,few,CAISGLAGEQFF
13,TRBV6-2/TRBV6-3,TRBJ2-1,many,CASSASGYNEQFF
17,TRBV27,TRBJ2-3,NA,CASPAKAGLIGTDTQYF
14,TRBV7-9,TRBJ1-1,NA,CASSDWGGRTEAFF